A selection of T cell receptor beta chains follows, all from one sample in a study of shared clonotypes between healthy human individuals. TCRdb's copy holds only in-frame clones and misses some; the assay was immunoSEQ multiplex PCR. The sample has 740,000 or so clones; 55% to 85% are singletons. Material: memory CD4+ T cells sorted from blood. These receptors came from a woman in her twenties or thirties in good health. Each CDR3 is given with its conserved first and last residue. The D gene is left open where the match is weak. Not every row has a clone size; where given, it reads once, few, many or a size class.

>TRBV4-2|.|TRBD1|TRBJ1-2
TGTGCCAGCAGCCAACAGGGGGATAACTATGGCTACACCTTC
CASSQQGDNYGYTF
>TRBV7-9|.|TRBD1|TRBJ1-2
TGTGCCACCGAGACAGGGCTAAACTATGGCTACACCTTC
CATETGLNYGYTF
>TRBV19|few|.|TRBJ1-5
TGTGCCAGTAGCCCCCCCGGGAGGAGAAATCAGCCCCAGCATTTT
CASSPPGRRNQPQHF
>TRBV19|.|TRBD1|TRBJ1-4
TGTGCCAGTAAAGGGGGCGCAACTAATGAAAAACTGTTTTTT
CASKGGATNEKLFF
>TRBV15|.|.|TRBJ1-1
TGTGCCACCAGCAGAGATCCGTCCGCATATGGAGCTTTCTTT
CATSRDPSAYGAFF
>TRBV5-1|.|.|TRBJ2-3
TGCGCCAGCACCCGGAGTGGCACAGATACGCAGTATTTT
CASTRSGTDTQYF
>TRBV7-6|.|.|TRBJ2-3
TGTGCCAGCAGCATCAAAAAGACGACAGATACGCAGTATTTT
CASSIKKTTDTQYF
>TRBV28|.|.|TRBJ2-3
TGTGCCAGCAGTTCCCCCCAAGTCAGTACGCAGTATTTT
CASSSPQVSTQYF
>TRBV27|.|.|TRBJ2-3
TGTGCCACCCGGGGGTCTTTGTCTGCCGCTACGCAGTATTTT
CATRGSLSAATQYF
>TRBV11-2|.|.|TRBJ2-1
TGTGCCAGCAGCTCCTTCCCTGGCCGGTGGAATGAGCAGTTCTTC
CASSSFPGRWNEQFF
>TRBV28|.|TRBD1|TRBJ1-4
TGTGCCAGCAGTCCCCCGGGGACAGGGGTTAATGAAAAACTGTTTTTT
CASSPPGTGVNEKLFF
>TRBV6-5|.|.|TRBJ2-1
TGTGCCAGCAGTTGGGGTAGGCCAAGCTCCTACAATGAGCAGTTCTTC
CASSWGRPSSYNEQFF
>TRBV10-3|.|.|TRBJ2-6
TGTGCCATACGGCCAGGGTATTCTGGGGCCAACGTCCTGACTTTC
CAIRPGYSGANVLTF
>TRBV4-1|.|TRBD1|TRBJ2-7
TGCGCCAGCAGCCACCCGACAGGGGGTAACTACGAGCAGTACTTC
CASSHPTGGNYEQYF
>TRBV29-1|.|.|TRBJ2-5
TGCAGCGGATCCGGGACCCAAGAGACCCAGTACTTC
CSGSGTQETQYF
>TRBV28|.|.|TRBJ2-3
TGTGCCAGCAGTTTCGGACATAGCACAGATACGCAGTATTTT
CASSFGHSTDTQYF
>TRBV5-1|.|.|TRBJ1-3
TGCGCCAGCAGCCCGGGTGAAACTGGAAACACCATATATTTT
CASSPGETGNTIYF
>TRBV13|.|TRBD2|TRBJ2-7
TGTGCCAGCAGCGAAGCGGGAGGGGATGGCTACGAGCAGTACTTC
CASSEAGGDGYEQYF
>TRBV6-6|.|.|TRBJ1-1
TGTGCCAGCTTTAAAGGGAGGGACACTGAAGCTTTCTTT
CASFKGRDTEAFF
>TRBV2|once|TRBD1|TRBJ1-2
TGTGCCAGCAGTCGAGACAGGGAGAGCTATGGCTACACCTTC
CASSRDRESYGYTF